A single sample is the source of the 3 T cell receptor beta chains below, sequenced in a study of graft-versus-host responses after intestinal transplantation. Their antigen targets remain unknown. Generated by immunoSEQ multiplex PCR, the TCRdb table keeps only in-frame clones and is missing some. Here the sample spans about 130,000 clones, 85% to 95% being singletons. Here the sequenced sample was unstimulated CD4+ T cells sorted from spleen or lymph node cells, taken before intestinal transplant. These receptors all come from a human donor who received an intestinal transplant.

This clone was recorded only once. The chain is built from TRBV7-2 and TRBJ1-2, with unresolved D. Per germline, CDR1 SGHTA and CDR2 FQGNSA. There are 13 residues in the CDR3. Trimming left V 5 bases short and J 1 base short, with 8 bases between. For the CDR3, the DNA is TGTGCCAGCAGCCTAGATGTTAACTATGGCTACACCTTC. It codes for CASSLDVNYGYTF.

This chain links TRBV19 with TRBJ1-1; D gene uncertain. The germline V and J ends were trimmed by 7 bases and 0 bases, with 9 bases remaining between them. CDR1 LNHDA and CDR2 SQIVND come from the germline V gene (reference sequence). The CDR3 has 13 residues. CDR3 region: CASIGPMNTEAFF. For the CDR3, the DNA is TGTGCCAGTATAGGACCCATGAACACTGAAGCTTTCTTT.

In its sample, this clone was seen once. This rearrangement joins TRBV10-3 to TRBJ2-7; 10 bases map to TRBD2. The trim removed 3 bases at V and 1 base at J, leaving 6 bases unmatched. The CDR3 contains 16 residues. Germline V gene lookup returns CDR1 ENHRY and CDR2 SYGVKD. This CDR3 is CAISDIGGLASYEQYF. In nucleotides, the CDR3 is TGTGCCATCAGTGACATCGGGGGACTAGCGTCCTACGAGCAGTACTTC.